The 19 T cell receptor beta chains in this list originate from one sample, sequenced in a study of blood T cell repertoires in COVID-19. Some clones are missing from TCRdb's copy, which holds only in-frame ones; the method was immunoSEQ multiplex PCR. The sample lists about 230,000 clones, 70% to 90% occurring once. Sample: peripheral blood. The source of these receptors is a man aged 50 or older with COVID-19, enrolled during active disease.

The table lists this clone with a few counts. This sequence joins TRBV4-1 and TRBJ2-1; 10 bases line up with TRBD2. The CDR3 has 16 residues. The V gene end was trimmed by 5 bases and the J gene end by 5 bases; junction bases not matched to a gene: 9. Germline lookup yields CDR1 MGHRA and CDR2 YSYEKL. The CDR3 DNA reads TGCGCCAGCAGCACCCGGGGGCTAGCGGGAGACAATGAGCAGTTCTTC. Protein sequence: CASSTRGLAGDNEQFF.

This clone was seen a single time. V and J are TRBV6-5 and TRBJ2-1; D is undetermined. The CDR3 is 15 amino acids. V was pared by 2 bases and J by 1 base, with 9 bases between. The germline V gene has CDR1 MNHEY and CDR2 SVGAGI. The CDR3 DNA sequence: TGTGCCAGCAGTTACGCCCCACTATCCTACAATGAGCAGTTCTTC. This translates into CASSYAPLSYNEQFF.

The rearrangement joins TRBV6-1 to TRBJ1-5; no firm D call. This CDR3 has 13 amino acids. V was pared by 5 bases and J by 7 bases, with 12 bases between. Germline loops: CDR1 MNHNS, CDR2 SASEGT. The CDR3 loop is CASSYESQQPQHF. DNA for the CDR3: TGTGCCAGCAGTTATGAGTCGCAACAGCCCCAGCATTTT.

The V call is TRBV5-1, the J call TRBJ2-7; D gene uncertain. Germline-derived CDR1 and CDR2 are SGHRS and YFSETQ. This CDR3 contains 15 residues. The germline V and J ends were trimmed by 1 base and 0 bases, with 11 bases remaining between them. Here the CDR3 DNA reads TGCGCCAGCAGCTTGTTGGAGCCTCTCTCCTACGAGCAGTACTTC. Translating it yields CASSLLEPLSYEQYF.

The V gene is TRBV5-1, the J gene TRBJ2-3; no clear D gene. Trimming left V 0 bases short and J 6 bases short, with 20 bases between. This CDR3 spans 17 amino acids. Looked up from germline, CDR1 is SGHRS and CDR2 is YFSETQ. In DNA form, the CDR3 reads TGCGCCAGCAGCTTGGGGGTTTCTTGGGCTGTTTCTGATACGCAGTATTTT. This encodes CASSLGVSWAVSDTQYF. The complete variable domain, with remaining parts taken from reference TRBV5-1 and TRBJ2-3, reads KAGVTQTPRYLIKTRGQQVTLSCSPISGHRSVSWYQQTPGQGLQFLFEYFSETQRNKGNFPGRFSGRQFSNSRSEMNVSTLELGDSALYLCASSLGVSWAVSDTQYFGPGTRLTVL.

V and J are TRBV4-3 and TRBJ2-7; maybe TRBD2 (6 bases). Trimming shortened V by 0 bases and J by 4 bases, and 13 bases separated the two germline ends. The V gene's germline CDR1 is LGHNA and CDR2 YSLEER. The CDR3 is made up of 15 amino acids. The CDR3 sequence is CASSQEGLGGYEQYF. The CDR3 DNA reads TGCGCCAGCAGCCAAGAAGGGCTCGGGGGATACGAGCAGTACTTC.

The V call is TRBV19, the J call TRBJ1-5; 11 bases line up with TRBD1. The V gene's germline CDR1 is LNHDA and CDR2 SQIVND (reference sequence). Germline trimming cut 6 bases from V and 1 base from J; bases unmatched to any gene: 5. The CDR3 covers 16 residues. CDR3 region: CASSGTGGASNQPQHF. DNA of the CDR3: TGTGCCAGTAGCGGGACAGGGGGTGCGAGCAATCAGCCCCAGCATTTT.

As DNA, the CDR3 is TGTGCAAGTCGCTTACCGGGACAGGGGGAGAATAGCAATCAGCCCCAGCATTTT. Its translation: CASRLPGQGENSNQPQHF. The chain joins TRBV12-2 to TRBJ1-5; the table's D call, TRBD1, has no DNA check behind it. TRBV12-2 is deemed a pseudogene. This CDR3 contains 18 residues.

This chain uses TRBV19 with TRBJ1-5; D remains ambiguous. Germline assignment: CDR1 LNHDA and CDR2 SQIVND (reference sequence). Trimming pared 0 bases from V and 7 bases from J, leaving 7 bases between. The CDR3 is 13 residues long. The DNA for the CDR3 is TGTGCCAGTAGTATAGATCGGTACCAGCCCCAGCATTTT. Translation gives CASSIDRYQPQHF.

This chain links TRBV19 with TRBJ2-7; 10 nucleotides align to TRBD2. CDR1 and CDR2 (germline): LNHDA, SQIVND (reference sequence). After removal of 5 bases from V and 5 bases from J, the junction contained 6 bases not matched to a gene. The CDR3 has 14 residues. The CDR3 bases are TGTGCCAGTAGTGGTAGCGGGAGGCTCCACGAGCAGTACTTC. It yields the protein CASSGSGRLHEQYF.

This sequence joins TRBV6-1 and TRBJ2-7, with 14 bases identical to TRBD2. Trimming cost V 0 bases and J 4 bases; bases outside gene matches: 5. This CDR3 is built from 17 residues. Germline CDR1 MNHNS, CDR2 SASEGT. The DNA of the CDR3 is TGTGCCAGCAGTGAAGCGCTGGGGACTAGCGGGGGTTACGAGCAGTACTTC. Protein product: CASSEALGTSGGYEQYF.

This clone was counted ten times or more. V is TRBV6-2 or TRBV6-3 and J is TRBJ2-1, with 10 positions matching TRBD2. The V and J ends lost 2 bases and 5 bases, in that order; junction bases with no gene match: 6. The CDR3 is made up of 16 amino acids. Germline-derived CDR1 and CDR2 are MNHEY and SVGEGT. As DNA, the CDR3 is TGTGCCAGCAGTTACGATCTAGCGGGAGTGAACAATGAGCAGTTCTTC. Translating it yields CASSYDLAGVNNEQFF.

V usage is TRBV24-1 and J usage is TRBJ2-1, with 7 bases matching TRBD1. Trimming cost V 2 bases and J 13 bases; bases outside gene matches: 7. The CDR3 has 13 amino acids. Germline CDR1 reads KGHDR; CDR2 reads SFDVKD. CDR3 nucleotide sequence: TGTGCCACCAGTGATTCTTGGGGGACAGCACAGTTCTTC. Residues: CATSDSWGTAQFF.

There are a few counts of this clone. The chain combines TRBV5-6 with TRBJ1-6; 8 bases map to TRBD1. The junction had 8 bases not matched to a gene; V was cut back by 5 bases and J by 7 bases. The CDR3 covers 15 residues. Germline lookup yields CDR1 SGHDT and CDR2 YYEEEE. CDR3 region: CASSYRTGWNSPLHF. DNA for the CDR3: TGTGCCAGCAGTTATAGGACAGGGTGGAATTCACCCCTCCACTTT.

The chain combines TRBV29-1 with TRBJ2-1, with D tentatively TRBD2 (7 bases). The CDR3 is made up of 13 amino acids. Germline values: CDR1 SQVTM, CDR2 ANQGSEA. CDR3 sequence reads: CSGGGGSYNEQFF. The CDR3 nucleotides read TGCAGTGGGGGAGGGGGCTCCTACAATGAGCAGTTCTTC.

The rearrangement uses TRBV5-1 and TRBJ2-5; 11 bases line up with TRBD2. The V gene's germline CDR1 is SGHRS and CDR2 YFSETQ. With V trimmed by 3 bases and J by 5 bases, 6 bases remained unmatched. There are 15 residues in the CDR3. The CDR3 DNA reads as TGCGCCAGCAGCTCGGTAGCGGGAGGGCCGGAGACCCAGTACTTC. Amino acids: CASSSVAGGPETQYF.

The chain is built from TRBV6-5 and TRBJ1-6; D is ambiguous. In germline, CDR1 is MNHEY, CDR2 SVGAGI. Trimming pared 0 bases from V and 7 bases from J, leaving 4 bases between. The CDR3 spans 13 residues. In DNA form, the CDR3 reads TGTGCCAGCAGTTACTCCGTGAATTCACCCCTCCACTTT. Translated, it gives CASSYSVNSPLHF.

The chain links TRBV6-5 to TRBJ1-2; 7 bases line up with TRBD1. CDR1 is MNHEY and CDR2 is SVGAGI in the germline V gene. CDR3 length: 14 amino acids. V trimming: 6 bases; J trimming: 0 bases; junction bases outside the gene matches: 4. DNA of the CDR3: TGTGCCAGCAGGGGACAGCCCTCTAACTATGGCTACACCTTC. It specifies CASRGQPSNYGYTF.

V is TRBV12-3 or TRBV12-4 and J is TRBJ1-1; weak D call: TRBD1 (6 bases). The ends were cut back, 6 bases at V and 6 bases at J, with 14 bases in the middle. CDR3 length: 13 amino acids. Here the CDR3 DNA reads TGTGCCAGCAGGCAAACAGGGTTACCTGAAGCTTTCTTT. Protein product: CASRQTGLPEAFF.